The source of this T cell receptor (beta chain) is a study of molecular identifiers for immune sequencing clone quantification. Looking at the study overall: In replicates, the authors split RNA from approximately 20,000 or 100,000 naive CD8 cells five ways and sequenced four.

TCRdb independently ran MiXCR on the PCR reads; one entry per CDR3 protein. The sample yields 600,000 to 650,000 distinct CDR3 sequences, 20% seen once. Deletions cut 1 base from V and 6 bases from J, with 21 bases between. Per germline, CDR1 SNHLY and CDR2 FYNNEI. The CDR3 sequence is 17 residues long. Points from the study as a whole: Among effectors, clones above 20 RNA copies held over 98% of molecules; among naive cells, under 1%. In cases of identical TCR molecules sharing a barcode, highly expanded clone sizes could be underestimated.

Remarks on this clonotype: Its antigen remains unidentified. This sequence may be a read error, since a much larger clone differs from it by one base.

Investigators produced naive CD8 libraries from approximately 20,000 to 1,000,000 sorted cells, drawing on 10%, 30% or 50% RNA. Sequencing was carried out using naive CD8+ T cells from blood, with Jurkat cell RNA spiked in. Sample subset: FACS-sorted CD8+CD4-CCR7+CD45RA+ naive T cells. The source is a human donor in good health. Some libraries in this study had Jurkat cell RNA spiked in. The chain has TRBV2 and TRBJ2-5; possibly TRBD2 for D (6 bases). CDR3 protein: CASSEGSTGTLTKTQYF. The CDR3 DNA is TGTGCCAGCAGTGAAGGTTCCACCGGGACTCTTACGAAGACCCAGTACTTC.